This T cell receptor beta chain was captured by sequencing in a study of shared clonotypes between healthy human individuals. Study-wide results and caveats: Roughly 5% of naive CD4 clonotypes were common to a handful of donors.

For this clone: Its target is not known.

The naive CD8 fraction comprised CD45RO-negative cells positively selected for CCR7 and excluded terminally differentiated effector memory CD45RA+ cells. The protocol was immunoSEQ multiplex PCR, while the TCRdb copy is restricted to in-frame clones and leaves out a portion. The repertoire holds nearly 2 million clones, with around 96% as singletons. Deletions cut 3 bases from V and 4 bases from J, with 9 bases between. Germline values: CDR1 PRHDT, CDR2 FYEKMQ (reference sequence). The CDR3 has 13 amino acids. The chain combines TRBV13 with TRBJ1-1; the D gene is possibly TRBD1 (5 bases). The sequenced material came from naive CD8+ T cells sorted from blood. The TCR originated in a man younger than 35 in good health. The chain's CDR3 is CASSFQGGTEAFF. CDR3 DNA: TGTGCCAGCAGCTTTCAGGGAGGCACTGAAGCTTTCTTT.